This passage covers 23 T cell receptor beta chains from one sample sequenced in a study of T cells in Graves' hyperthyroidism and ophthalmopathy. Amplified regions were TCR beta CDR3 sequences from RNA transcripts. The HTBI primer set served for first-round RT-PCR of the TCR CDR3. Via MiXCR, TCRdb re-called the multiplex PCR reads, giving one row per CDR3 protein. The repertoire includes 360,000 or so distinct CDR3 sequences, over 15% of them detected once, and around a sixth sits in the top ten. Sequencing was done on a sample of blood. These receptors were obtained from a woman in her 40s with Graves' ophthalmopathy.

This clonotype came up many times. The rearrangement links TRBV6-5 to TRBJ2-7; D gene uncertain. Germline CDR1 is MNHEY and CDR2 is SVGAGI. Trimming took off 6 bases at V and 4 bases at J, with 16 bases between the two ends. The CDR3 runs to 14 residues. Here the CDR3 reads CASSRTSVKYEQYF. CDR3 nucleotide sequence: TGTGCCAGCAGCAGGACGTCCGTAAAGTACGAGCAGTACTTC.

This clonotype was recorded a few times. V is TRBV18 and J is TRBJ1-5; maybe TRBD1 (5 bases). V lost 3 bases, J lost 9 bases, and 12 bases lay in between. Germline V gene lookup returns CDR1 KGHSH and CDR2 LQKENI. This CDR3 region has 13 residues. CDR3 coding DNA: TGTGCCAGCTCACCCGACAGTAAATTGCCCCAGCATTTT. It specifies CASSPDSKLPQHF.

This clonotype was seen ten or more times. This sequence joins TRBV24-1 and TRBJ1-1; D is unclear. The CDR3 contains 18 residues. Trimming took 5 bases from V and 5 from J, leaving 26 bases between them. CDR1 is KGHDR, CDR2 SFDVKD, per germline. Written as DNA, the CDR3 is TGTGCCACCAGTGCCAACCCCCGAGGGCAGGAGAGTCGGACTGAAGCTTTCTTT. Translation: CATSANPRGQESRTEAFF.

This clonotype was observed many times. This sequence joins TRBV6-1 and TRBJ1-1, with D maybe TRBD1 (5 bases). Germline V gene data show CDR1 as MNHNS and CDR2 as SASEGT. Trimming left V 8 bases short and J 0 bases short, with 10 bases between. This CDR3 is built from 13 residues. Here the CDR3 reads CASWRGLNTEAFF. For the CDR3, the DNA is TGTGCCAGCTGGAGGGGATTGAACACTGAAGCTTTCTTT.

This clonotype was counted ten times or more. The chain is built from TRBV2 and TRBJ1-5; a possible D gene is TRBD1 (6 bases). This CDR3 region has 14 residues. Germline V gives CDR1 SNHLY, CDR2 FYNNEI. V lost 5 bases, J lost 5 bases, and 13 bases lay in between. The CDR3 DNA is TGTGCCAGCAGTCGACCCGGGGGCGATCAGCCCCAGCATTTT. Its translation: CASSRPGGDQPQHF.

The sample holds many counts of this clonotype. This rearrangement joins TRBV27 to TRBJ1-2; no clear D. This CDR3 is built from 13 residues. The V gene lost 7 bases and the J gene lost 0 bases, with 9 bases spanning the gap. In germline, CDR1 is MNHEY, CDR2 SMNVEV (reference sequence). The CDR3 here is CASIGPPNYGYTF. The CDR3 coding sequence is TGTGCCAGCATCGGGCCCCCTAACTATGGCTACACCTTC.

The sample holds many counts of this clonotype. The chain links TRBV20-1 to TRBJ2-7, with D possibly being TRBD2 (7 bases). The CDR3 runs 15 residues. Trimming took 5 bases from V and 10 from J, leaving 27 bases between them. CDR1 and CDR2 from the germline V gene are DFQATT and SNEGSKA (reference sequence). The CDR3 is CSAQGWSGGRLGQYF. In nucleotides, the CDR3 is TGCAGTGCTCAGGGGTGGTCCGGCGGGAGATTGGGACAGTACTTC.

This clonotype was detected ten times or more. The V gene is TRBV5-1, the J gene TRBJ2-7; no reliable D call. CDR1 is SGHRS, CDR2 YFSETQ, per germline. V was clipped by 0 bases and J by 7 bases, with 11 bases between them. CDR3 size: 13 residues. CDR3 amino acids: CASSLEGLGEQYF. The CDR3 DNA sequence: TGCGCCAGCAGCTTGGAAGGGTTGGGTGAGCAGTACTTC.

This clonotype was counted ten times or more. This chain joins TRBV2 and TRBJ1-2; TRBD1 aligns across 7 bases. The junction had 8 bases not matched to a gene; V was cut back by 6 bases and J by 4 bases. The CDR3 runs to 14 residues. Germline V gives CDR1 SNHLY, CDR2 FYNNEI. CDR3 loop: CASSVDRAIYGYTF. DNA of the CDR3: TGTGCCAGCAGCGTAGACAGGGCTATCTATGGCTACACCTTC.

This clonotype was seen a few times. The J gene is TRBJ2-5, the V gene TRBV5-1; D gene ambiguous. Deletions cut 2 bases from V and 2 bases from J, with 16 bases between. The CDR3 is 16 residues long. CDR1 and CDR2 (germline): SGHRS, YFSETQ. The CDR3 here is CASSFGREVGQETQYF. CDR3 sequence (DNA): TGCGCCAGCAGCTTCGGAAGAGAGGTCGGGCAAGAGACCCAGTACTTC.

In this sample, this clonotype turned up many times. In DNA form, the CDR3 reads TGTGCCAGCAGCTTACCGGGGACAGATACGCAGTATTTT. Amino acids: CASSLPGTDTQYF. The chain is built from TRBV7-2 and TRBJ2-3; D is possibly TRBD2 (5 bases). V lost 2 bases and J lost 3, with 6 bases in between. Germline assignment: CDR1 SGHTA and CDR2 FQGNSA. This CDR3 is 13 amino acids long.

The chain is built from TRBV6-1 and TRBJ2-5, with TRBD1 as a possible D gene (6 bases). The V end was cut by 9 bases, the J end by 2 bases, with 16 bases between. The CDR3 runs 14 residues. Germline V gives CDR1 MNHNS, CDR2 SASEGT. This CDR3 reads CASRSGTTQETQYF. The CDR3 DNA reads as TGTGCCAGTAGGTCCGGGACAACTCAAGAGACCCAGTACTTC.

A few counts support this clonotype. This chain joins TRBV7-3 and TRBJ2-5; D gene ambiguous. Germline V CDR1 and CDR2: SGHTA, FQGTGA. Trimming shortened V by 1 base and J by 5 bases, and 11 bases separated the two germline ends. The CDR3 spans 14 residues. The CDR3 DNA sequence: TGTGCCAGCAGCTTAAAAGAAGGGTCTGAGACCCAGTACTTC. This translates into CASSLKEGSETQYF.

Many counts were recorded for this clonotype. V usage is TRBV13 and J usage is TRBJ1-3; 7 bases agree with TRBD1. The V gene end was trimmed by 5 bases and the J gene end by 1 base; junction bases not matched to a gene: 5. The CDR3 is 15 amino acids. Germline CDR1 is PRHDT and CDR2 is FYEKMQ (reference sequence). The CDR3 region has the DNA TGTGCCAGCAGCATGCGACAGGGATCTGGAAACACCATATATTTT. This codes for CASSMRQGSGNTIYF.

Remarks on this clonotype: This sequence may be a read error, since a much larger clone differs from it by one base. The rearrangement joins TRBV4-2 to TRBJ2-7; 8 bases are a match to TRBD2. The germline CDR1 and CDR2 sequences are LGHNA and YNFKEQ. V trimming: 6 bases; J trimming: 2 bases; junction bases outside the gene matches: 12. CDR3 size: 16 residues. The DNA for the CDR3 is TGTGCCAGCAGAGAAGGAGCGGGAGCTGGCCCCTACGAGCAGTACTTC. Its protein product is CASREGAGAGPYEQYF.

This clonotype was detected many times. The chain uses TRBV7-7 and TRBJ2-3, with TRBD2 matching 12 bases. This CDR3 has 16 residues. V trimming: 5 bases; J trimming: 6 bases; junction bases outside the gene matches: 9. Germline V CDR1 and CDR2: SSHAT, FNYEAQ (reference sequence). CDR3 nucleotides: TGTGCCAGCAGCCGACTAGCGGGAGAGTTGGGGGATACGCAGTATTTT. Translating gives CASSRLAGELGDTQYF.

J is TRBJ1-1 and V is TRBV12-3 or TRBV12-4; maybe TRBD1 (5 bases). The CDR3 length is 14 residues. Between the trimmed V and J ends, which lost 7 bases and 1 base, there was a span of 13 bases. CDR3 protein: CASTPTAQNTEAFF. Written as DNA, the CDR3 is TGTGCCAGCACCCCGACAGCGCAGAACACTGAAGCTTTCTTT.

At least ten counts were recorded for this clonotype. The rearrangement joins TRBV6-1 to TRBJ2-6; D is ambiguous. This CDR3 is built from 14 residues. V was pared by 7 bases and J by 0 bases, with 7 bases between. CDR1 and CDR2 from the germline V gene are MNHNS and SASEGT. CDR3 in DNA: TGTGCCAGCAAGAAGGGCTCTGGGGCCAACGTCCTGACTTTC. This gives the protein CASKKGSGANVLTF.

This clonotype occurred many times. The chain combines TRBV6-5 with TRBJ2-7; 10 bases map to TRBD2. After removal of 5 bases from V and 1 base from J, the junction contained 14 bases not matched to a gene. Germline assignment: CDR1 MNHEY and CDR2 SVGAGI. This CDR3 is built from 18 residues. In DNA form, the CDR3 reads TGTGCCAGCAGTCGTGGAGGTTGGGCTAGCGGGAGTTCCTACGAGCAGTACTTC. This sequence encodes CASSRGGWASGSSYEQYF.

This clonotype was seen a handful of times. The chain uses TRBV20-1 and TRBJ1-1, with D unresolved. V lost 2 bases, J lost 0 bases, and 13 bases lay in between. Germline CDR1 reads DFQATT; CDR2 reads SNEGSKA (reference sequence). CDR3 length: 15 residues. CDR3 sequence: CSARREESMNTEAFF. CDR3 DNA: TGCAGTGCTAGACGGGAAGAAAGCATGAACACTGAAGCTTTCTTT.

This clonotype was seen at least ten times. This chain uses TRBV7-9 with TRBJ1-1, with 7 nucleotides matching TRBD1. Per germline, CDR1 SEHNR and CDR2 FQNEAQ (reference sequence). V dropped 3 bases and J dropped 4; count of bases not matched to a gene: 5. The CDR3 runs 14 residues. CDR3 coding DNA: TGTGCCAGCAGCTTTTCGGCAGGGGGCACTGAAGCTTTCTTT. It codes for CASSFSAGGTEAFF. The full variable domain, with the rest looked up from reference TRBV7-9 and TRBJ1-1, is DTGVSQNPRHKITKRGQNVTFRCDPISEHNRLYWYRQTLGQGPEFLTYFQNEAQLEKSRLLSDRFSAERPKGSFSTLEIQRTEQGDSAMYLCASSFSAGGTEAFFGQGTRLTVV.

This clonotype has ten or more counts. The chain couples TRBV19 to TRBJ1-1, with TRBD1 matching over 9 bases. CDR3 length: 15 amino acids. The V and J ends lost 6 bases and 7 bases, in that order; junction bases with no gene match: 12. Germline V gene lookup returns CDR1 LNHDA and CDR2 SQIVND (reference sequence). CDR3 loop: CASSRQGGYLVEAFF. The CDR3 region has the DNA TGTGCCAGTAGCCGACAGGGGGGTTACCTTGTTGAAGCTTTCTTT.

This clonotype has ten or more counts. The chain employs TRBV20-1 and TRBJ1-5; D may be TRBD1 (6 bases). The CDR3 consists of 17 residues. Germline V gene data show CDR1 as DFQATT and CDR2 as SNEGSKA (reference sequence). Trimming shortened V by 4 bases and J by 2 bases, and 21 bases separated the two germline ends. The CDR3 DNA sequence: TGCAGTGCTACCCAGGCAGGGGCCTCTTTTGGCAATCAGCCCCAGCATTTT. It specifies CSATQAGASFGNQPQHF.